This T cell receptor (beta chain) was sequenced during a study of shared clonotypes between healthy human individuals. Overall study results and limits: Estimated richness was generally greater in naive than memory subsets. Specimens sampled were limited to blood, with tissue repertoires likely differing.

As for this clone: What it recognizes is unknown.

Sequenced by immunoSEQ multiplex PCR; TCRdb stores in-frame clones only, minus some. The sample lists 85,000 to 100,000 clones; around 67% were seen once. Trimming cost V 5 bases and J 2 bases; bases outside gene matches: 16. Per the germline V gene, CDR1 is MDHEN and CDR2 is SYDVKM. CDR3 length equals 18 residues. This clonotype was obtained from a young man in good health. Sample: memory CD8+ T cells sorted from blood. Specified subset: CD45RO+ cells pooled with CCR7-negative TemRA cells. The V gene is TRBV28, the J gene TRBJ2-3; 7 bases match TRBD2. The CDR3 region has the DNA TGTGCCAGCAGTCATAACCTTTTGCGGGAGTCCCCCACAGATACGCAGTATTTT. It yields the protein CASSHNLLRESPTDTQYF.